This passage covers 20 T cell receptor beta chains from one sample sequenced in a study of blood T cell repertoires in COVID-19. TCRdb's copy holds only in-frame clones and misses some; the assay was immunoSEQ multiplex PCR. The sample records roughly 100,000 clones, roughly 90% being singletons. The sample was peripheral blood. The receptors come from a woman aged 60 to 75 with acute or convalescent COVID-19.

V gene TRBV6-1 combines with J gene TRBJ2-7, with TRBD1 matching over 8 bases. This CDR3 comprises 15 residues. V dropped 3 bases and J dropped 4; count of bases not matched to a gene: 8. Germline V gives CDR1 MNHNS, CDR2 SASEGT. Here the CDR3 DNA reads TGTGCCAGCAGTGAGCGATGGACAGGGAGGTACGAGCAGTACGTC. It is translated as CASSERWTGRYEQYV.

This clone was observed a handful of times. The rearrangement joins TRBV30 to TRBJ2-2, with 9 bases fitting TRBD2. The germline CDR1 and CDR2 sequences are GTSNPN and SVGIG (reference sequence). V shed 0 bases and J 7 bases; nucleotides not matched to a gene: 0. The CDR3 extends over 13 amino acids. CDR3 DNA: TGTGCCTGGAGTGTAGCGGGGGGCGGGGAGCTGTTTTTT. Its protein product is CAWSVAGGGELFF.

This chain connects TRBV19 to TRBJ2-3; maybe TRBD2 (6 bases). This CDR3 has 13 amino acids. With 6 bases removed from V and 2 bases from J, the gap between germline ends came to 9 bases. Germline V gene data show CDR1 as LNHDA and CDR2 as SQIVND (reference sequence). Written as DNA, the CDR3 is TGTGCCAGTAGGGTAGCGGTCACAGATACGCAGTATTTT. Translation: CASRVAVTDTQYF.

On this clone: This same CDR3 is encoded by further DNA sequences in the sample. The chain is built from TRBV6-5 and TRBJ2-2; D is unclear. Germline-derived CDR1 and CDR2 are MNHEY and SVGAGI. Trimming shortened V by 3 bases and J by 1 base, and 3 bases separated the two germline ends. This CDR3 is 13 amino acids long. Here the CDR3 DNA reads TGTGCCAGCAGTTATCAGAACACCGGGGAGCTGTTTTTT. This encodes CASSYQNTGELFF.

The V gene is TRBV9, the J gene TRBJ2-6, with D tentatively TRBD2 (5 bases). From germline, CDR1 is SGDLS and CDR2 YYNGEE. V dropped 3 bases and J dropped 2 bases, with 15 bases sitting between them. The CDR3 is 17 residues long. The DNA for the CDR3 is TGTGCCAGCAGCGCACTCGGGGAAGTAGCTGGGGCCAACGTCCTGACTTTC. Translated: CASSALGEVAGANVLTF.

CDR3 region: CASTPRTEAFF. CDR3 nucleotide sequence: TGTGCCAGCACCCCGAGGACTGAAGCTTTCTTT. This chain joins TRBV12-3 or TRBV12-4 and TRBJ1-1; D ambiguous. V was shortened by 7 bases and J by 5 bases, with 8 bases between the two germline ends. The CDR3 length is 11 residues.

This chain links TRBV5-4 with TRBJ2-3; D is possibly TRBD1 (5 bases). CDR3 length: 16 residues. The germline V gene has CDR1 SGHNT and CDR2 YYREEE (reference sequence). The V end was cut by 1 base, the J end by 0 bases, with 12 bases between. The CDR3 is CASSLRLDSSTDTQYF. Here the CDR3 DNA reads TGTGCCAGCAGCTTGAGGCTCGACAGCAGCACAGATACGCAGTATTTT. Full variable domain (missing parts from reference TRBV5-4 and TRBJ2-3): ETGVTQSPTHLIKTRGQQVTLRCSSQSGHNTVSWYQQALGQGPQFIFQYYREEENGRGNFPPRFSGLQFPNYSSELNVNALELDDSALYLCASSLRLDSSTDTQYFGPGTRLTVL.

This chain's CDR3 is CASSTWTVLNQPQHF. CDR3 coding DNA: TGTGCCAGTAGTACCTGGACAGTCCTCAATCAGCCCCAGCATTTT. The chain combines TRBV19 with TRBJ1-5; possibly TRBD1 for D (6 bases). V shed 4 bases and J shed 3 bases, with 13 bases lying between them. There are 15 residues in the CDR3. The germline CDR1 and CDR2 sequences are LNHDA and SQIVND (reference sequence).

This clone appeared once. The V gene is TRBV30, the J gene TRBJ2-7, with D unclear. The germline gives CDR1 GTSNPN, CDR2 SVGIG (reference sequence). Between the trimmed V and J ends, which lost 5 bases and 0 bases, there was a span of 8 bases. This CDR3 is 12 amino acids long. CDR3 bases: TGTGCCTGGGGCTCTAGCTCCTACGAGCAGTACGTC. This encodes CAWGSSSYEQYV.

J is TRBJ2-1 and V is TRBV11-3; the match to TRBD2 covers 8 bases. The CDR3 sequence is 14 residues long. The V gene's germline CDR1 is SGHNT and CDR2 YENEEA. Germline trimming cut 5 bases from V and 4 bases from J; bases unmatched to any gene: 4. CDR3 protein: CASSLSGTYNEQFF. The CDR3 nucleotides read TGTGCCAGCAGCCTTAGCGGGACGTACAATGAGCAGTTCTTC.

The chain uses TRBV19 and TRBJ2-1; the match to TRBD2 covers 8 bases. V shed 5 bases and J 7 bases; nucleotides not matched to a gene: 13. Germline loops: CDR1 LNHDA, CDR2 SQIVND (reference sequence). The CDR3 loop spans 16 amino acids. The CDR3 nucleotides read TGTGCCAGTAGTTCCCATCCTAGTAGCGGGAATAATGAGCAGTTCTTC. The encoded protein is CASSSHPSSGNNEQFF.

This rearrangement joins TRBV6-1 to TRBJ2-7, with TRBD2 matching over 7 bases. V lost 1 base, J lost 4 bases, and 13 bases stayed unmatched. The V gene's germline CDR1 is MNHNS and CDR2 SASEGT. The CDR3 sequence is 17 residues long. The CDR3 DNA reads TGTGCCAGCAGTGAAGTGGGTTATGGCGGGAGATGGTACGAGCAGTACGTC. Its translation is CASSEVGYGGRWYEQYV.

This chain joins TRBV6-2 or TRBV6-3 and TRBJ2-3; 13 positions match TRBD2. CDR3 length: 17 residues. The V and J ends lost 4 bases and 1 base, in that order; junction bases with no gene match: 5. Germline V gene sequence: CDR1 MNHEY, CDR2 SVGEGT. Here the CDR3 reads CASSFRLAGGGTDTQYF. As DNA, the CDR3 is TGTGCCAGCAGTTTTAGACTAGCGGGAGGTGGCACAGATACGCAGTATTTT.

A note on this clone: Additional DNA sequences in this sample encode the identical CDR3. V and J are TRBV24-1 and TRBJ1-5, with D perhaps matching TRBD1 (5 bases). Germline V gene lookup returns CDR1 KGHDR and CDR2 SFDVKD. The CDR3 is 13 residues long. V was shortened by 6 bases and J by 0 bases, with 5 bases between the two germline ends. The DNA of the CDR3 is TGTGCCACCAGTAGGGGTAGCAATCAGCCCCAGCATTTT. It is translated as CATSRGSNQPQHF.

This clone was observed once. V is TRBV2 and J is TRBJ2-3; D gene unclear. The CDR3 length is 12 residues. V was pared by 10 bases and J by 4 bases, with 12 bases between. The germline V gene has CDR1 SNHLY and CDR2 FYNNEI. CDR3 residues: CATRSNADTQYF. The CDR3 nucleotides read TGTGCCACTAGATCAAACGCAGATACGCAGTATTTT.

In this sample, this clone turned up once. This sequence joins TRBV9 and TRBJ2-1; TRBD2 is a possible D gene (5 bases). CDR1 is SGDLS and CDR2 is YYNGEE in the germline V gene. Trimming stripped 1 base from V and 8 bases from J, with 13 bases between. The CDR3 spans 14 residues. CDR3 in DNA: TGTGCCAGCAGCGTAAGAACTAGTCTAGATGAGCAGTTCTTC. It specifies CASSVRTSLDEQFF.

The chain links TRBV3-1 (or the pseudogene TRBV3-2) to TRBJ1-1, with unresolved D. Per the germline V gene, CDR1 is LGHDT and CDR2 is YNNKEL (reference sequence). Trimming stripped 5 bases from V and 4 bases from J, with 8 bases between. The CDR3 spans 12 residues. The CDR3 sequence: CASSSPGTEAFF. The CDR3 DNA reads TGTGCCAGCAGCTCTCCGGGCACTGAAGCTTTCTTT.

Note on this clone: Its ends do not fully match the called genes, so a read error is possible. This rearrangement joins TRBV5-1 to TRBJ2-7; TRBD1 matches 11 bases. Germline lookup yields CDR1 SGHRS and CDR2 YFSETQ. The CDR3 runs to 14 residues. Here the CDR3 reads CASSLGTGGGLLDF. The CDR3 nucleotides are TGCGCCAGCAGCTTGGGGACAGGGGGCGGCCTTCTCGACTTC.

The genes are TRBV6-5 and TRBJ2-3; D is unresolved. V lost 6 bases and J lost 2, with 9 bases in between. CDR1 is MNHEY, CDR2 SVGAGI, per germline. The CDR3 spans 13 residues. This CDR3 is CASSAVYTDTQYF. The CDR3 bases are TGTGCCAGCAGCGCCGTCTACACAGATACGCAGTATTTT.

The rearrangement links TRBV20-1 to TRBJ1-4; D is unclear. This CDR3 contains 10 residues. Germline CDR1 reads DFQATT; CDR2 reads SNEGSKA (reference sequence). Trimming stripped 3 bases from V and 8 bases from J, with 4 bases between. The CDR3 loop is CSARREKLFF. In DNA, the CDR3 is TGCAGTGCTAGGCGCGAAAAACTGTTTTTT.